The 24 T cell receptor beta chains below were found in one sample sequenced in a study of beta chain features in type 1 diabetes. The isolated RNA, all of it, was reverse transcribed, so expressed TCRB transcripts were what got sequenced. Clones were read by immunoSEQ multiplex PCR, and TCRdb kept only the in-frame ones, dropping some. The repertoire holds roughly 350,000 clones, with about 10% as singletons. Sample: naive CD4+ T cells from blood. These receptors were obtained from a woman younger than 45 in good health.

The CDR3 loop is CASSFVAGSNQPQHF. The DNA of the CDR3 is TGTGCCAGCAGTTTTGTGGCGGGTAGCAATCAGCCCCAGCATTTT. The rearrangement links TRBV28 to TRBJ1-5; D is unclear. V was shortened by 3 bases and J by 0 bases, with 9 bases between the two germline ends. Germline V gene data show CDR1 as MDHEN and CDR2 as SYDVKM. The CDR3 contains 15 residues.

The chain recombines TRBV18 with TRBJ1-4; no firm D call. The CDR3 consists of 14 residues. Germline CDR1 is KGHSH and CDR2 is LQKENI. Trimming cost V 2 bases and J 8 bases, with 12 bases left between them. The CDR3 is CASSPAGWEEKLFF. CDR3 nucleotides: TGTGCCAGCTCACCAGCAGGTTGGGAGGAAAAACTGTTTTTT.

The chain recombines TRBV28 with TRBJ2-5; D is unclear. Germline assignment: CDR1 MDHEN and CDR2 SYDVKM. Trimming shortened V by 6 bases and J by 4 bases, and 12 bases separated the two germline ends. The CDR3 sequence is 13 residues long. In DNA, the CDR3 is TGTGCCAGCAGCCGACTCAGAATAGAGACCCAGTACTTC. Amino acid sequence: CASSRLRIETQYF.

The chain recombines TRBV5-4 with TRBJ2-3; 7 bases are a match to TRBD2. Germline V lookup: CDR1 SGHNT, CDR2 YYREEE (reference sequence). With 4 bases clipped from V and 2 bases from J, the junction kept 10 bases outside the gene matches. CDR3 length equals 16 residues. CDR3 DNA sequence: TGTGCCAGCAGCGAGAGACTAGCACCTGACACAGATACGCAGTATTTT. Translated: CASSERLAPDTDTQYF.

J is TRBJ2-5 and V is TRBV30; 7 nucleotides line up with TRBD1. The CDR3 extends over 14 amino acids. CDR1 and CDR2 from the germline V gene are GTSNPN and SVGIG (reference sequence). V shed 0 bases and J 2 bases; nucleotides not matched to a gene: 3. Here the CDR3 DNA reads TGTGCCTGGAGTGTTTACAGGGGACAAGAGACCCAGTACTTC. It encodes CAWSVYRGQETQYF.

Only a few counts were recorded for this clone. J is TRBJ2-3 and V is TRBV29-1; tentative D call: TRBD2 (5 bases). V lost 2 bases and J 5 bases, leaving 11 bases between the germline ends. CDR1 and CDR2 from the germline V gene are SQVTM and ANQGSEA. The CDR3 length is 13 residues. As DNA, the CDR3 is TGCAGCGTTGAATCTTCGGGGTTAGATACGCAGTATTTT. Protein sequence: CSVESSGLDTQYF.

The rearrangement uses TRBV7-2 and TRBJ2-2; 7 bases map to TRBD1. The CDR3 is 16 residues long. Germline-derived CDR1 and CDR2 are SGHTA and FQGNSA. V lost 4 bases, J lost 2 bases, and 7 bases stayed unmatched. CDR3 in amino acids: CASSSSGTVNTGELFF. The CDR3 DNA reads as TGTGCCAGCAGCTCGTCCGGGACAGTTAACACCGGGGAGCTGTTTTTT.

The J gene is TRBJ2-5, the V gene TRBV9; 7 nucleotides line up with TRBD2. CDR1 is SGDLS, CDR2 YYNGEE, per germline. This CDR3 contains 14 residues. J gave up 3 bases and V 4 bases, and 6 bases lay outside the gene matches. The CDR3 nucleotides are TGTGCCAGCAGCAAAGGGAGGGGTGAAGAGACCCAGTACTTC. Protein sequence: CASSKGRGEETQYF.

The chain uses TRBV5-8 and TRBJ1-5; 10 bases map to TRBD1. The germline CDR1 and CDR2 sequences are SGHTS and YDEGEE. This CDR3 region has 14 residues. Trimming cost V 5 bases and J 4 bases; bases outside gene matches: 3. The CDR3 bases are TGTGCCAGCAGACGGACAGGGGGGAATCAGCCCCAGCATTTT. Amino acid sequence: CASRRTGGNQPQHF.

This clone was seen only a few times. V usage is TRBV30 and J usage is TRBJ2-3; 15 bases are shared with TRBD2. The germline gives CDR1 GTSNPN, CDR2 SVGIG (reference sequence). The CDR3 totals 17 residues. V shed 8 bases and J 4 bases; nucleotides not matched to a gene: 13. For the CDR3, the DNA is TGTGCCCGGTCTCCGGGACTAGCGGGAGGCGGGGCAGATACGCAGTATTTT. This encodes CARSPGLAGGGADTQYF. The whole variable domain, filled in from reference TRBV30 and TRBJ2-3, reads SQTIHQWPATLVQPVGSPLSLECTVEGTSNPNLYWYRQAAGRGLQLLFYSVGIGQISSEVPQNLSASRPQDRQFILSSKKLLLSDSGFYLCARSPGLAGGGADTQYFGPGTRLTVL.

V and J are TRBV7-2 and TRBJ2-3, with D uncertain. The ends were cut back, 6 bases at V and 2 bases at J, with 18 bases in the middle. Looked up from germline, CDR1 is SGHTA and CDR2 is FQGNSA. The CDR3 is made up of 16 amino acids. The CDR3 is CASRWASTLTTDTQYF. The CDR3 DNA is TGTGCCAGCAGGTGGGCCTCAACATTGACCACAGATACGCAGTATTTT.

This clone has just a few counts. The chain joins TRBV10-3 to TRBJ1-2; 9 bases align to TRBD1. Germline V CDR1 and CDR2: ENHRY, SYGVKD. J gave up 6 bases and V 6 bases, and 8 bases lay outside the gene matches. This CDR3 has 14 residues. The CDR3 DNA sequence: TGTGCCATCAGATCGGACAGGGGTATTGATGGCTACACCTTC. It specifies CAIRSDRGIDGYTF.

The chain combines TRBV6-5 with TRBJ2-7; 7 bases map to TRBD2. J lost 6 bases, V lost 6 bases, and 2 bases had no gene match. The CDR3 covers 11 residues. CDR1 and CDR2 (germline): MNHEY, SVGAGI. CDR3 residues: CASSPGGEQYF. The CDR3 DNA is TGTGCCAGCAGCCCGGGAGGCGAGCAGTACTTC.

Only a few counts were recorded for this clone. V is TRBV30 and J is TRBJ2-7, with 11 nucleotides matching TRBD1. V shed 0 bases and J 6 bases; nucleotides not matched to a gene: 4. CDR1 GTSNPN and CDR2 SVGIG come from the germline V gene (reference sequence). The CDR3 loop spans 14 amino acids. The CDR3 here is CAWSVGQGAVEQYF. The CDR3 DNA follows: TGTGCCTGGAGTGTTGGACAGGGGGCGGTCGAGCAGTACTTC.

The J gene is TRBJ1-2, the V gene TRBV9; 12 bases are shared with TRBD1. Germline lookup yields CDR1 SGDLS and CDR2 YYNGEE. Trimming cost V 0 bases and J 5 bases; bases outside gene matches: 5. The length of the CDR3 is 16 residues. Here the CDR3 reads CASSVGGTGGQYGYTF. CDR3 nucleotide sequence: TGTGCCAGCAGCGTAGGTGGGACAGGGGGCCAGTATGGCTACACCTTC. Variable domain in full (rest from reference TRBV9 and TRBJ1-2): DSGVTQTPKHLITATGQRVTLRCSPRSGDLSVYWYQQSLDQGLQFLIQYYNGEERAKGNILERFSAQQFPDLHSELNLSSLELGDSALYFCASSVGGTGGQYGYTFGSGTRLTVV.

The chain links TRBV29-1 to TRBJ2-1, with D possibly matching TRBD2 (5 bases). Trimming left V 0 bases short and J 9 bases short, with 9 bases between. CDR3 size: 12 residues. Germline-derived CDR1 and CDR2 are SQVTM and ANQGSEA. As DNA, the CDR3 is TGCAGCGTTGAAGAGGGAGTTGTTGAGCAGTTCTTC. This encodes CSVEEGVVEQFF.

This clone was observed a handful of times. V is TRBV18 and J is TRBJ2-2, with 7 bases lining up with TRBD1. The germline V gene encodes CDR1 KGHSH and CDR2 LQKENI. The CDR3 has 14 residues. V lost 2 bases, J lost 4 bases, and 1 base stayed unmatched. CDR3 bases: TGTGCCAGCTCACCAAGACAGGGCACCGGGGAGCTGTTTTTT. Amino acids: CASSPRQGTGELFF.

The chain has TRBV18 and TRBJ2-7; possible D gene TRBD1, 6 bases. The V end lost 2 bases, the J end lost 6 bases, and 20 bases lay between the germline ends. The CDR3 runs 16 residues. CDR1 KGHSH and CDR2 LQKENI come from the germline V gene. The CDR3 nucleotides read TGTGCCAGCTCACCAATCTCCGGGGCGACAGGCGTCGAGCAGTACTTC. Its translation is CASSPISGATGVEQYF.

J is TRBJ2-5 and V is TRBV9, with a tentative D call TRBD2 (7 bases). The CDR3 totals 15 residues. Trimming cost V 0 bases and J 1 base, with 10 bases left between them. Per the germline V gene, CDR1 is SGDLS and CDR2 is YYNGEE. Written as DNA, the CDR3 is TGTGCCAGCAGCGTAGCTCGGGGGGCCCAAGAGACCCAGTACTTC. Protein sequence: CASSVARGAQETQYF.

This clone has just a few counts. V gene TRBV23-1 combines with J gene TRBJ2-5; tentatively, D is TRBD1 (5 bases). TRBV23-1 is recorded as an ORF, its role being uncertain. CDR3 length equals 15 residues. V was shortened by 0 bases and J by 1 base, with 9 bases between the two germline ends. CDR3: CASSQSLRVQETQYF. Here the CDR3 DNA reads TGCGCCAGCAGTCAATCCCTCAGGGTCCAAGAGACCCAGTACTTC.

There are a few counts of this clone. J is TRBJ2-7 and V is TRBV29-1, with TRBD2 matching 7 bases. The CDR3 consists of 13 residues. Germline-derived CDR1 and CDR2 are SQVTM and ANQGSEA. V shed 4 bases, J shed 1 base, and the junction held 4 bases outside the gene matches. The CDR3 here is CSVGFSGSYEQYF. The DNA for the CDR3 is TGCAGCGTTGGTTTTAGCGGGTCCTACGAGCAGTACTTC.

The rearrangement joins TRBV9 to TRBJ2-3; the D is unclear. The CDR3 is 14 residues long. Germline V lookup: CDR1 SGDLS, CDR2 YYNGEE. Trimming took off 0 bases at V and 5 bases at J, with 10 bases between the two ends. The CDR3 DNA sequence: TGTGCCAGCAGCGTAGAGTGGGCCCAAGATACGCAGTATTTT. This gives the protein CASSVEWAQDTQYF.

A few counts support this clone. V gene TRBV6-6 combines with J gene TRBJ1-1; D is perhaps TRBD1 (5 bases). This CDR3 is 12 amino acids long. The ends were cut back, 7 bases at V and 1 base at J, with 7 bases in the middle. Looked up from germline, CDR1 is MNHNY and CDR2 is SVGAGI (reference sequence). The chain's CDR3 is CASTQGNTEAFF. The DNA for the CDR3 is TGTGCCAGCACCCAGGGGAACACTGAAGCTTTCTTT.

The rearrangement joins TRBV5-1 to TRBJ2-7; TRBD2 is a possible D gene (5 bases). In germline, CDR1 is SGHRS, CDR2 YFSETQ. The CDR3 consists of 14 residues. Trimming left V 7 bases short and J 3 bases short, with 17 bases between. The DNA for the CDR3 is TGCGCCAGCGCTAGGGAGAACGGGTTCTACGAGCAGTACTTC. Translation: CASARENGFYEQYF.